One sample yielded the 16 T cell receptor beta chains listed below, sequenced in a study of technical replicates of blood from a handful of donors. Produced via immunoSEQ multiplex PCR; TCRdb's table is partial and in-frame only. The repertoire consists of tens of thousands of clones, with 65% to 90% occurring once and the leading ten covering approximately 5%. Specimen: PBMCs. All receptors derive from a human donor in good health. Some clones in this sample may be carry-over from other donors' samples.

The chain carries TRBV11-2 and TRBJ1-4; 8 nucleotides line up with TRBD1. The CDR3 extends over 13 amino acids. V lost 5 bases to trimming and J lost 8 bases; unmatched junction nucleotides: 4. Germline V lookup: CDR1 SGHAT, CDR2 FQNNGV. CDR3: CASSQRQGEKLFF. As DNA, the CDR3 is TGTGCCAGCAGCCAGAGACAGGGGGAAAAACTGTTTTTT. Complete variable domain (other parts from reference TRBV11-2 and TRBJ1-4): EAGVAQSPRYKIIEKRQSVAFWCNPISGHATLYWYQQILGQGPKLLIQFQNNGVVDDSQLPKDRFSAERLKGVDSTLKIQPAKLEDSAVYLCASSQRQGEKLFFGSGTQLSVL.

Written as DNA, the CDR3 is TGTGCCAGCAGAGCGACAGGGTCGGGCAATCAGCCCCAGCATTTT. Protein: CASRATGSGNQPQHF. The chain employs TRBV27 and TRBJ1-5, with 7 nucleotides matching TRBD1. CDR3 length: 15 residues. The V segment lost 6 bases and the J segment 2 bases; nucleotides outside the gene matches: 7. The germline V gene encodes CDR1 MNHEY and CDR2 SMNVEV (reference sequence).

The V gene is TRBV30, the J gene TRBJ1-1; weak D call: TRBD1 (5 bases). The CDR3 contains 12 residues. V was pared by 4 bases and J by 4 bases, with 10 bases between. The V gene's germline CDR1 is GTSNPN and CDR2 SVGIG (reference sequence). CDR3 DNA sequence: TGTGCCTGGAACAGGCTAAGCACTGAAGCTTTCTTT. Amino acids: CAWNRLSTEAFF.

In its sample, this clone was seen a few times. The chain uses TRBV13 and TRBJ2-3; TRBD2 agrees at 7 bases. Germline V CDR1 and CDR2: PRHDT, FYEKMQ (reference sequence). Trimming cost V 5 bases and J 3 bases; bases outside gene matches: 11. This CDR3 spans 16 amino acids. In DNA, the CDR3 is TGTGCCAGCAGCCCCCGTTCCGGGGGGAGGACAGATACGCAGTATTTT. Its translation is CASSPRSGGRTDTQYF.

The V call is TRBV27, the J call TRBJ2-1; 7 bases agree with TRBD2. The junction had 8 bases not matched to a gene; V was cut back by 4 bases and J by 8 bases. Germline V gives CDR1 MNHEY, CDR2 SMNVEV (reference sequence). CDR3 length equals 14 residues. CDR3 in amino acids: CASSSRRLADEQFF. Written as DNA, the CDR3 is TGTGCCAGCAGTTCGCGGAGACTAGCAGATGAGCAGTTCTTC.

The chain has TRBV6-1 and TRBJ1-2; D remains unclear. The germline CDR1 and CDR2 sequences are MNHNS and SASEGT. V lost 4 bases and J lost 4, with 13 bases in between. This CDR3 contains 14 residues. The CDR3 DNA reads TGTGCCAGCAGTGTACCAGGAAATCTCTATGGCTACACCTTC. Its protein product is CASSVPGNLYGYTF.

This chain joins TRBV5-1 and TRBJ1-1; 7 bases line up with TRBD1. V dropped 2 bases and J dropped 0; count of bases not matched to a gene: 7. In germline, CDR1 is SGHRS, CDR2 YFSETQ. This CDR3 contains 16 residues. The CDR3 loop is CASSLSGTDMNTEAFF. CDR3 bases: TGCGCCAGCAGCTTATCCGGGACAGACATGAACACTGAAGCTTTCTTT.

This sequence joins TRBV6-6 and TRBJ1-5, with a tentative D call TRBD1 (6 bases). Germline assignment: CDR1 MNHNY and CDR2 SVGAGI (reference sequence). V was cut by 6 bases and J by 0 bases, with 9 bases left in between. This CDR3 is built from 14 residues. The CDR3 DNA is TGTGCCAGCAGGAAACAGGGTAGCAATCAGCCCCAGCATTTT. It is translated as CASRKQGSNQPQHF.

This chain uses TRBV6-1 with TRBJ2-3; 10 bases line up with TRBD2. CDR3 size: 17 residues. Germline values: CDR1 MNHNS, CDR2 SASEGT. V gave up 3 bases and J gave up 4 bases; unmatched junction bases: 10. The CDR3 DNA follows: TGTGCCAGCAGTGAGGCCCCCGGAGCGGGGGGGCCAGATACGCAGTATTTT. Its translation is CASSEAPGAGGPDTQYF.

This clone appeared a few times. The rearrangement uses TRBV2 and TRBJ2-7; tentatively, D is TRBD2 (6 bases). V shed 3 bases and J shed 6 bases, with 15 bases lying between them. CDR3 size: 14 residues. Germline V gene data show CDR1 as SNHLY and CDR2 as FYNNEI. CDR3: CASSDGGTRLEQYF. The CDR3 region has the DNA TGTGCCAGCAGTGACGGAGGGACTCGCCTCGAGCAGTACTTC.

The chain couples TRBV29-1 to TRBJ1-2; D not certain. The V and J ends lost 5 bases and 7 bases respectively, with 11 bases between them. Germline-derived CDR1 and CDR2 are SQVTM and ANQGSEA. CDR3 length equals 11 residues. This CDR3 is CSVPRVGGYTF. The CDR3 bases are TGCAGCGTTCCCCGCGTCGGTGGCTACACCTTC.

The V gene is TRBV10-2, the J gene TRBJ1-5, with D possibly being TRBD1 (5 bases). The V gene's germline CDR1 is WSHSY and CDR2 SAAADI. Trimming shortened V by 2 bases and J by 2 bases, and 7 bases separated the two germline ends. The CDR3 has 14 amino acids. The CDR3 protein is CASSEGGGNQPQHF. In nucleotides, the CDR3 is TGCGCCAGCAGTGAGGGGGGGGGCAATCAGCCCCAGCATTTT.

This clone turned up a few times. The chain couples TRBV6-5 to TRBJ2-1; D possibly corresponds to TRBD2 (6 bases). Germline loops: CDR1 MNHEY, CDR2 SVGAGI. Trimming pared 0 bases from V and 8 bases from J, leaving 14 bases between. This CDR3 comprises 15 residues. The CDR3 reads CASSYSNRGTHEQFF. The CDR3, as DNA: TGTGCCAGCAGTTACTCGAATCGGGGGACGCATGAGCAGTTCTTC.

V and J are TRBV4-3 and TRBJ2-7; no clear D. V was clipped by 0 bases and J by 0 bases, with 9 bases between them. The germline CDR1 and CDR2 sequences are LGHNA and YSLEER. The CDR3 spans 15 residues. The CDR3 loop reads CASSQDVAYSYEQYF. In DNA form, the CDR3 reads TGCGCCAGCAGCCAAGATGTAGCATACTCCTACGAGCAGTACTTC.

This chain joins TRBV30 and TRBJ2-5, with D possibly matching TRBD2 (6 bases). Germline assignment: CDR1 GTSNPN and CDR2 SVGIG (reference sequence). The CDR3 sequence is 13 residues long. V was pared by 2 bases and J by 5 bases, with 12 bases between. This CDR3 reads CAWSPGTDETQYF. The DNA for the CDR3 is TGTGCCTGGAGTCCGGGGACTGATGAGACCCAGTACTTC.

The genes are TRBV11-2 and TRBJ2-1, with 9 positions matching TRBD2. The CDR3 extends over 15 amino acids. The V segment lost 5 bases and the J segment 4 bases; nucleotides outside the gene matches: 6. Germline CDR1 SGHAT, CDR2 FQNNGV. The CDR3 region has the DNA TGTGCCAGCAGCCGCGGGGGGGCCCCGTACAATGAGCAGTTCTTC. Translation gives CASSRGGAPYNEQFF.